This TCR beta chain originates from a study of T cells in Graves' hyperthyroidism and ophthalmopathy. RNA transcripts were the template for amplifying TCR beta CDR3 regions. First-round RT-PCR targeting the TCR CDR3 was performed with the HTBI primer set. Using its own MiXCR run on the multiplex PCR reads, TCRdb lists one record per CDR3 protein. The sample includes around 530,000 distinct CDR3 sequences, approximately 17% of them seen just once. In its sample, this clonotype was seen many times. On the basis of clinical symptoms, serum thyroxine and TRAb, thyroid ultrasound and orbital computed tomography, diagnoses were made. The sample taken for sequencing was blood. The sequence derives from a woman between 18 and 29 years old with Graves' ophthalmopathy.

The CDR3 DNA reads TGTGCCAGCAGCCCCCTGACATTGTCCACTGAAGCTTTCTTT. It translates to CASSPLTLSTEAFF. The chain employs TRBV11-2 and TRBJ1-1; D gene uncertain. Germline lookup yields CDR1 SGHAT and CDR2 FQNNGV. V lost 5 bases and J 4 bases, leaving 14 bases between the germline ends. This CDR3 has 14 residues. Based on the CDR3 plus reference TRBV11-2 and TRBJ1-1, the full variable domain is EAGVAQSPRYKIIEKRQSVAFWCNPISGHATLYWYQQILGQGPKLLIQFQNNGVVDDSQLPKDRFSAERLKGVDSTLKIQPAKLEDSAVYLCASSPLTLSTEAFFGQGTRLTVV.